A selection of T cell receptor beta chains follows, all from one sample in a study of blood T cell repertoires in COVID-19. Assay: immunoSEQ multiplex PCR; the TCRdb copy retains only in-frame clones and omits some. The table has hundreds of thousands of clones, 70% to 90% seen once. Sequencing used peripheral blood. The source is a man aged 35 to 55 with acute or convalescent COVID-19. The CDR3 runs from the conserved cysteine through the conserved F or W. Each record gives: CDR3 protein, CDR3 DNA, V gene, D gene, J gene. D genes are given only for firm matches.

CDR3: CASSLVGHGAGGLTEAFF; DNA: TGTGCCAGCAGCTTAGTTGGTCATGGCGCCGGGGGGCTCACTGAAGCTTTCTTT; V: TRBV7-9; D: NA; J: TRBJ1-1
CDR3: CASSLARLGGGYTF; DNA: TGTGCCAGCAGCTTAGCGCGACTGGGAGGAGGCTACACCTTC; V: TRBV7-2; D: NA; J: TRBJ1-2
CDR3: CASSQDSPGGFGYTF; DNA: TGCGCCAGCAGCCAAGATTCCCCAGGGGGGTTTGGCTACACCTTC; V: TRBV4-1; D: TRBD1; J: TRBJ1-2
CDR3: CASNQGRNTEAFF; DNA: TGTGCCAGCAATCAGGGGAGGAACACTGAAGCTTTCTTT; V: TRBV2; D: NA; J: TRBJ1-1
CDR3: CASSEYRTGRGETQYF; DNA: TGTGCCAGCAGTGAATATAGAACGGGGAGGGGGGAGACCCAGTACTTC; V: TRBV2; D: NA; J: TRBJ2-5
CDR3: CAIRDSSTSTDTQYF; DNA: TGTGCCATCAGGGACAGCTCCACTAGCACAGATACGCAGTATTTT; V: TRBV10-3; D: NA; J: TRBJ2-3
CDR3: CAWSGAGEQYF; DNA: TGTGCCTGGAGTGGAGCTGGCGAGCAGTACTTC; V: TRBV30; D: NA; J: TRBJ2-7
CDR3: CASSYAHPGQGSYEQYF; DNA: TGTGCCAGCAGTTACGCCCACCCGGGACAGGGTAGCTACGAGCAGTACTTC; V: TRBV6-2/TRBV6-3; D: TRBD1; J: TRBJ2-7
CDR3: CAWSGGQWTTSEQYF; DNA: TGTGCCTGGAGTGGGGGACAGTGGACTACCTCCGAGCAGTACTTC; V: TRBV30; D: NA; J: TRBJ2-7
CDR3: CATGRTGYTGELFF; DNA: TGTGCCACGGGAAGAACAGGGTACACCGGGGAGCTGTTTTTT; V: TRBV7-3; D: NA; J: TRBJ2-2
CDR3: CASSEFLRQLNTGELFF; DNA: TGTGCCAGCAGTGAATTTCTTAGACAGTTAAACACCGGGGAGCTGTTTTTT; V: TRBV2; D: NA; J: TRBJ2-2
CDR3: CASSSKPAQGRNTDTQYF; DNA: TGTGCCAGCAGCTCCAAACCCGCACAGGGCCGGAACACAGATACGCAGTATTTT; V: TRBV5-4; D: NA; J: TRBJ2-3
CDR3: CASSEATAMNTEAFF; DNA: TGTGCCAGCAGTGAAGCGACAGCCATGAACACTGAAGCTTTCTTT; V: TRBV2; D: NA; J: TRBJ1-1
CDR3: CASRLQVTSPLHF; DNA: TGTGCCAGCAGATTACAGGTCACTTCACCCCTCCACTTT; V: TRBV7-8; D: NA; J: TRBJ1-6
CDR3: CASSSQGVLNNEQFF; DNA: TGTGCCAGCAGTTCCCAGGGGGTCCTTAACAATGAGCAGTTCTTC; V: TRBV7-3; D: TRBD1; J: TRBJ2-1
CDR3: CASSLDSKNIQYF; DNA: TGTGCTAGCAGCTTGGACAGCAAAAACATTCAGTACTTC; V: TRBV7-7; D: NA; J: TRBJ2-4
CDR3: CASSIRYSYSYNEQFF; DNA: TGTGCCAGTAGTATTAGGTACAGTTACTCCTACAATGAGCAGTTCTTC; V: TRBV19; D: NA; J: TRBJ2-1
CDR3: CASSLGTANTEAFF; DNA: TGCGCCAGCAGCCTCGGGACAGCGAACACTGAAGCTTTCTTT; V: TRBV5-1; D: TRBD1; J: TRBJ1-1
CDR3: CANRRDRDSPLHF; DNA: TGTGCCAACCGCCGGGACAGAGATTCACCCCTCCACTTT; V: TRBV6-5; D: TRBD1; J: TRBJ1-6
CDR3: CASSLRAGGSHIQYF; DNA: TGTGCCAGCAGCTTAAGGGCGGGAGGTTCTCACATTCAGTACTTC; V: TRBV7-3; D: TRBD2; J: TRBJ2-4
CDR3: CASSPGGFGTEAFF; DNA: TGCGCCAGCAGCCCAGGGGGGTTTGGCACTGAAGCTTTCTTT; V: TRBV5-1; D: TRBD1; J: TRBJ1-1
CDR3: CASRVGGGADTQYF; DNA: TGTGCCAGCAGGGTAGGGGGGGGCGCAGATACGCAGTATTTT; V: TRBV2; D: NA; J: TRBJ2-3
CDR3: CASSRQGAENTGELFF; DNA: TGTGCCAGCAGCAGACAGGGGGCAGAGAACACCGGGGAGCTGTTTTTT; V: TRBV28; D: TRBD1; J: TRBJ2-2
CDR3: CASSSTGGEAGNTIYF; DNA: TGTGCCAGCAGCTCGACAGGGGGCGAAGCCGGAAACACCATATATTTT; V: TRBV5-5; D: TRBD1; J: TRBJ1-3
CDR3: CASSGRRYTEAFF; DNA: TGTGCCAGTAGTGGCCGGAGGTACACTGAAGCTTTCTTT; V: TRBV19; D: NA; J: TRBJ1-1
CDR3: CASSPAGGLSYNSPLHF; DNA: TGTGCCAGCAGTCCAGCGGGGGGTCTCTCCTATAATTCACCCCTCCACTTT; V: TRBV28; D: NA; J: TRBJ1-6
CDR3: CASSQEGLYQSKAYEQYF; DNA: TGCGCCAGCAGCCAAGAAGGACTCTACCAGAGCAAGGCCTACGAGCAGTACTTC; V: TRBV4-1; D: NA; J: TRBJ2-7
CDR3: CASSDTGTGAAGDEQFF; DNA: TGCGCCAGCAGCGACACCGGGACAGGGGCCGCAGGGGATGAGCAGTTCTTC; V: TRBV5-1; D: TRBD1; J: TRBJ2-1